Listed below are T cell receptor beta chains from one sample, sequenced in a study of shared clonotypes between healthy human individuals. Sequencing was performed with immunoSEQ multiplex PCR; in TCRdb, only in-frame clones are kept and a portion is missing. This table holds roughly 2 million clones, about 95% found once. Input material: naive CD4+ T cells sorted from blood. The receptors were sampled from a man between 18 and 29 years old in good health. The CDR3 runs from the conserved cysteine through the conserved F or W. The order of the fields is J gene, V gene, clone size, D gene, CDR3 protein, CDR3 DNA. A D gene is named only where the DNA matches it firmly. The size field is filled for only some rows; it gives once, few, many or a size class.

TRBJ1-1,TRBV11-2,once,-,CASSLFMNTEAFF,TGTGCCAGCAGCTTATTCATGAACACTGAAGCTTTCTTT
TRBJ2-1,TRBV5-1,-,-,CASSYGAANEQFF,TGCGCCAGCAGCTACGGAGCCGCCAATGAGCAGTTCTTC
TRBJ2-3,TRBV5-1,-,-,CASRDRPTDTQYF,TGCGCCAGCAGGGATAGACCCACAGATACGCAGTATTTT
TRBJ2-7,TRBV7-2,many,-,CASSIFSGSYEQYF,TGTGCCAGCAGCATATTTAGCGGATCCTACGAGCAGTACTTC
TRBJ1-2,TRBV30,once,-,CAWSPGNGYTF,TGTGCCTGGAGCCCGGGGAATGGCTACACCTTC
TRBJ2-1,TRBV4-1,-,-,CASSQDFQFNNEQFF,TGCGCCAGCAGCCAAGATTTCCAGTTCAACAATGAGCAGTTCTTC
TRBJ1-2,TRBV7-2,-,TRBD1,CASSSRPTGDYGYTF,TGTGCCAGCAGCTCTCGCCCGACAGGGGACTATGGCTACACCTTC
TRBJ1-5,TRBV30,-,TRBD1,CAWSVGSSRQGFNQPQHF,TGTGCCTGGAGTGTAGGATCGTCGCGACAGGGGTTCAATCAGCCCCAGCATTTT
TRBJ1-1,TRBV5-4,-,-,CASSQPSQGAREAFF,TGTGCCAGCAGCCAACCGTCCCAGGGAGCCCGAGAAGCTTTCTTT
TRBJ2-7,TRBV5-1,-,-,CASNRDGRWEQYF,TGCGCCAGCAACCGGGACGGCCGGTGGGAGCAGTACTTC
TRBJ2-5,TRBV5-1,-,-,CASSRKDREGGETQYF,TGCGCCAGCAGCCGGAAAGATCGAGAAGGGGGGGAGACCCAGTACTTC
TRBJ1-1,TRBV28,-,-,CASALGSLNTEAFF,TGTGCCAGCGCCCTGGGGTCCCTCAACACTGAAGCTTTCTTT
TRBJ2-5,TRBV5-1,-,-,CASSLRGEETQYF,TGCGCCAGCAGCTTACGGGGAGAAGAGACCCAGTACTTC
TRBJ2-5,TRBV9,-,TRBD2,CASSQGLAGGEETQYF,TGTGCCAGCAGCCAGGGACTAGCGGGAGGGGAGGAGACCCAGTACTTC
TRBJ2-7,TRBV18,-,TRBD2,CASSEAGSNSYEQYF,TGTGCCAGCTCAGAAGCGGGGTCCAACTCCTACGAGCAGTACTTC
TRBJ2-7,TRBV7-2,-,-,CASSLLSPEQYF,TGTGCCAGCAGCCTCCTTTCTCCCGAGCAGTACTTC
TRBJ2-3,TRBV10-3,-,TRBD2,CAIGGGLAEPTDTQYF,TGTGCCATCGGGGGAGGACTAGCGGAGCCCACAGATACGCAGTATTTT
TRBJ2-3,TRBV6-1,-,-,CASSVSGVTDTQYF,TGTGCCAGCAGTGTGTCGGGCGTCACAGATACGCAGTATTTT
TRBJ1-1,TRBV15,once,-,CATSAPAGRTEAFF,TGTGCCACCAGCGCACCGGCCGGGAGGACTGAAGCTTTCTTT
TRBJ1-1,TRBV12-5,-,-,CASGPSWGETEAFF,TGTGCTAGTGGTCCGTCCTGGGGGGAGACTGAAGCTTTCTTT
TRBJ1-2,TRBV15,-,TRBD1,CATSRVGQGFGGYTF,TGTGCCACCAGCAGAGTCGGACAGGGCTTCGGTGGCTACACCTTC
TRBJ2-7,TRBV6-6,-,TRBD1,CASSSGTESYEQYF,TGTGCCAGCAGCTCCGGGACAGAGTCCTACGAGCAGTACTTC
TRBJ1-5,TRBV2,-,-,CASSEGQQSNQPQHF,TGTGCCAGCAGTGAAGGACAGCAAAGCAATCAGCCCCAGCATTTT
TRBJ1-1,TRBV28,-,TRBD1,CASGGTGVGRAFF,TGTGCCAGCGGAGGGACAGGGGTTGGGAGGGCTTTCTTT
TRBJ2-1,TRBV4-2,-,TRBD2,CASSQDYPGGVWDEQFF,TGTGCCAGCAGCCAAGATTATCCCGGGGGGGTTTGGGATGAGCAGTTCTTC
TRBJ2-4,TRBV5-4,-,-,CASSFPGKRGHNQYF,TGTGCCAGCAGCTTTCCGGGCAAGAGAGGGCACAATCAGTACTTC
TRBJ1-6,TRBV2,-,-,CARRTDYNSPLHF,TGTGCCAGGCGGACTGACTATAATTCACCCCTCCACTTT
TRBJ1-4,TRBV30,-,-,CAFGRNEKLFF,TGTGCCTTTGGACGTAATGAAAAACTGTTTTTT
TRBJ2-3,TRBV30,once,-,CAWKVGGLTDTQYF,TGTGCCTGGAAAGTAGGCGGACTTACAGATACGCAGTATTTT
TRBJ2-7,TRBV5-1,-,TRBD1,CASSLWGQGADEQYF,TGCGCCAGCAGCTTGTGGGGACAGGGGGCCGACGAGCAGTACTTC
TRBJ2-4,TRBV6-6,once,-,CASSYWGTDIQYF,TGTGCCAGCAGTTACTGGGGGACTGACATTCAGTACTTC
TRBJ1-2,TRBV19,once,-,CASSIDPGPYGYTF,TGTGCCAGTAGTATAGACCCGGGACCTTACGGCTACACCTTC
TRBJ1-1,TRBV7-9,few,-,CASSLGISANTEAFF,TGTGCCAGCAGCTTAGGGATATCAGCTAACACTGAAGCTTTCTTT
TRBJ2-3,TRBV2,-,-,CASNGGRPDTQYF,TGTGCCAGCAACGGGGGCCGGCCAGATACGCAGTATTTT
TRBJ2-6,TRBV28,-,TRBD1,CASSPTGTGANVLTF,TGTGCCAGCAGCCCGACAGGGACTGGGGCCAACGTCCTGACTTTC
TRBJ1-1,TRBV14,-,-,CASSQELPNTEAFF,TGTGCCAGCAGCCAAGAGCTACCGAACACTGAAGCTTTCTTT
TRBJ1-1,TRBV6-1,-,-,CASRLAGVNTEAFF,TGTGCCAGCAGGCTAGCGGGGGTCAACACTGAAGCTTTCTTT
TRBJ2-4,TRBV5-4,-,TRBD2,CASSSGTSGGIAKNIQYF,TGTGCCAGCAGCTCAGGGACTAGCGGGGGGATAGCCAAAAACATTCAGTACTTC
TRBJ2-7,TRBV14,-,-,CASSLGASEFYEQYF,TGTGCCAGCAGCCTAGGGGCTAGCGAATTCTACGAGCAGTACTTC
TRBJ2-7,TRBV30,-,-,CAWTRWLQLKAGEQYF,TGTGCCTGGACGCGTTGGTTGCAGCTCAAGGCTGGCGAGCAGTACTTC
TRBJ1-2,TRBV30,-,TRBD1,CAWGAQGNYGYTF,TGTGCCTGGGGGGCACAGGGGAACTATGGCTACACCTTC
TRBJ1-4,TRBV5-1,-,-,CASSRRANEKLFF,TGCGCCAGCAGTCGTAGGGCTAATGAAAAACTGTTTTTT
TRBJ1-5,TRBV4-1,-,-,CASSQADRDSQPQHF,TGCGCCAGCAGCCAAGCGGACAGAGATTCTCAGCCCCAGCATTTT